Sample share makes the clone carrying this T cell receptor beta chain medium-sized. The sample is drawn from a study of CDR3 diversity in severe acne. TCRdb used MiXCR to reprocess the PCR reads, holding one entry per CDR3 protein. Among roughly 100,000 distinct CDR3 sequences listed, around 56% were seen once. Germline V CDR1 and CDR2: SGHTA, FQGNSA. The length of the CDR3 is 17 residues. V lost 0 bases and J lost 2, with 15 bases in between. V usage is TRBV7-2 and J usage is TRBJ2-3; possibly TRBD2 for D (5 bases). The sequenced sample was blood. This receptor was identified in a male donor with acne. CDR3 sequence: CASSLAPSPRDTDTQYF. The CDR3 DNA follows: TGTGCCAGCAGCTTAGCGCCCAGTCCGAGGGACACAGATACGCAGTATTTT.